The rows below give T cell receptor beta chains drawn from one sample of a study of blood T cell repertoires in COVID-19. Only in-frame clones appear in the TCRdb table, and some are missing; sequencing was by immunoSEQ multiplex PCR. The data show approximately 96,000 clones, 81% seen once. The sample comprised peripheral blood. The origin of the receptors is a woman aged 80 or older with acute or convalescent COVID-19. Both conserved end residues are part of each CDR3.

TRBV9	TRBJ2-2	CASSPRTGANTGELFF
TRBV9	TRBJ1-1	CASSSGQLRNTEAFF
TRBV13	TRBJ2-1	CASSSPETGVNGVYNEQFF
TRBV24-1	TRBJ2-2	CATSDVGPAGTGELFF
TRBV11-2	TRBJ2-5	CASSPGTSGEYETQYF
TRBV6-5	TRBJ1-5	CASSSRQGRQPQHF
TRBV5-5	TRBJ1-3	CASSRYYGQGQADTIYF
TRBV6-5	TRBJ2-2	CASSSGDRTGELFF
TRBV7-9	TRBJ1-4	CASSPPGSVATNEKLFF
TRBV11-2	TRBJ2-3	CASRRTGRTDTQYF
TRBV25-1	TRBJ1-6	CASSGGSSYNSPLHF
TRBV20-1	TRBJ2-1	CSASPTSGVVNEQFF
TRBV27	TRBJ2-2	CASSLSGTQNTGELFF
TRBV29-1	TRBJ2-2	CSVEVGTRTGELFF
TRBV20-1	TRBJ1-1	CSASRGDSANTEAFF
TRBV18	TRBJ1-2	CASSPPKGGSSNYGYTF
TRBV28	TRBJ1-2	CASSPNGGDYGYTF
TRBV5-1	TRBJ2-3	CASSLGTQGPSTDTQYF
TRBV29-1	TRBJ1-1	CSGAQATLNTEAFF
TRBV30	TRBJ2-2	CAWRGTGNTGELFF
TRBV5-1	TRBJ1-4	CASSPTVTNEKLFF
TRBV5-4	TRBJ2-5	CASSPGLAGVQETQYF
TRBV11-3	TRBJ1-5	CASSLGSQGVYSNQPQHF
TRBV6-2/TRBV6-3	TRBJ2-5	CASSYGDSLQYF
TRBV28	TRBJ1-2	CASSTTDRRYGYTF
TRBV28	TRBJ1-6	CASNKGQNNSPLHF
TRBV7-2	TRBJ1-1	CASSLEGQGTEAFF
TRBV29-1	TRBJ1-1	CSVEGAGLNTEAFF
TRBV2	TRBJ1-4	CASKFEGTGVEKLFF
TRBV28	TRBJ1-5	CASSPPNQGVSNQPQHF
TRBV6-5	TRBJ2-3	CASLRQDTDTQYF
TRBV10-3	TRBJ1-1	CATTQRAQGAGEAFF
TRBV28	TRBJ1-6	CASSTPGLYNSPLHF
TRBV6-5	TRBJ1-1	CASSSGQREAFF
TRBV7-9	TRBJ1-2	CASSPTTSGGYTF
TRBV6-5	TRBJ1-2	CASSYRGGAPYF
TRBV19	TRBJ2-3	CASSMPTAGGSDTQYF
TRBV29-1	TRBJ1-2	CSVASGTATYGYTF
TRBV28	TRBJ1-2	CASRVGGGNYGYTF
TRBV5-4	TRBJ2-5	CASSLAGADETQYF
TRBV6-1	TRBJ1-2	CASTGGSYGYTF
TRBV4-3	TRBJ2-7	CASSLERAYEQYF
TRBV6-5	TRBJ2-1	CASRAGGSSYNEQFF
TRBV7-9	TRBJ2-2	CASSRGTGELFF
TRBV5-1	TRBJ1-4	CASSLVFGSSGGKLFF
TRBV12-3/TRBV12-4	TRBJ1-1	CASRAGLNTEAFF
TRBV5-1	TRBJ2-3	CASSLVASGGKGDTQYF
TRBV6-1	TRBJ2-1	CASSERGQGALGSYNEQFF
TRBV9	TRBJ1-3	CASSAQDGYTIYF
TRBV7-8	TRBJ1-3	CASSLAAGGFGNTIYF
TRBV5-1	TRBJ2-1	CASSSGTGGGSYNEQFF
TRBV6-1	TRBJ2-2	CASSDRGGELFF
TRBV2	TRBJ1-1	CASRMRNTEAFF
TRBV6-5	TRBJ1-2	CASSTGQGYGYTF